The 23 T cell receptor beta chains listed next were all sequenced from one sample in a study of blood T cell repertoires in COVID-19. Method: immunoSEQ multiplex PCR; TCRdb's copy keeps in-frame clones and lacks some. This sample carries 150,000 to 200,000 clones, about 88% of them seen once, and the ten largest clones take about 8.4%. Sequenced: PBMCs or T cells enriched from blood (not recorded which). The origin of the receptors is a woman younger than 35 who had recovered from COVID-19.

V is TRBV27 and J is TRBJ1-1; possible D gene TRBD1, 5 bases. The CDR3 runs to 17 residues. V lost 6 bases and J 0 bases, leaving 20 bases between the germline ends. Germline V gene lookup returns CDR1 MNHEY and CDR2 SMNVEV (reference sequence). For the CDR3, the DNA is TGTGCCAGCAGCCCAAGCGAGGCGGGGGTGATGAACACTGAAGCTTTCTTT. Translated: CASSPSEAGVMNTEAFF.

The chain employs TRBV11-2 and TRBJ2-5, with 9 positions matching TRBD2. This CDR3 region has 16 residues. The germline V gene has CDR1 SGHAT and CDR2 FQNNGV. V was clipped by 3 bases and J by 5 bases; unmatched bases: 10. The CDR3 DNA sequence: TGTGCCAGCAGCTTCAGTGGAGCGGGGGGAGGGGAGACCCAGTACTTC. This sequence encodes CASSFSGAGGGETQYF.

V usage is TRBV19 and J usage is TRBJ1-2, with TRBD1 matching over 8 bases. Trimming removed 4 bases from V and 8 bases from J; junction bases left unmatched: 15. This CDR3 has 16 residues. Germline CDR1 and CDR2: LNHDA and SQIVND (reference sequence). CDR3 residues: CASSTTPGGPMGGYTF. CDR3 sequence (DNA): TGTGCCAGTAGTACGACACCAGGGGGCCCCATGGGCGGCTACACCTTC.

This clone was counted once. The chain carries TRBV3-1 (or the pseudogene TRBV3-2) and TRBJ1-1; tentatively, D is TRBD1 (5 bases). Trimming shortened V by 1 base and J by 4 bases, and 10 bases separated the two germline ends. The CDR3 spans 14 residues. Germline V gene data show CDR1 as LGHDT and CDR2 as YNNKEL (reference sequence). Written as DNA, the CDR3 is TGTGCCAGCAGCCAAGCCGCCGGGGGCACTGAAGCTTTCTTT. Translated, it gives CASSQAAGGTEAFF.

The genes are TRBV6-5 and TRBJ2-1; tentative D call: TRBD1 (6 bases). The CDR3 is 15 amino acids. Between the trimmed V and J ends, which lost 7 bases and 0 bases, there was a span of 13 bases. Germline V gene sequence: CDR1 MNHEY, CDR2 SVGAGI. This chain's CDR3 is CASNRVFSSYNEQFF. CDR3 DNA sequence: TGTGCCAGCAACAGGGTGTTTAGCTCCTACAATGAGCAGTTCTTC.

V gene TRBV5-1 combines with J gene TRBJ2-7; D might be TRBD2 (7 bases). Germline V lookup: CDR1 SGHRS, CDR2 YFSETQ. V lost 4 bases and J 5 bases, leaving 19 bases between the germline ends. There are 15 residues in the CDR3. The CDR3 sequence is CASSPAGGQGNEQYF. The CDR3 bases are TGCGCCAGCAGCCCCGCCGGGGGGCAGGGGAACGAGCAGTACTTC.

J is TRBJ2-1 and V is TRBV20-1, with 10 bases lining up with TRBD2. Per germline, CDR1 DFQATT and CDR2 SNEGSKA (reference sequence). V was clipped by 3 bases and J by 6 bases; unmatched bases: 5. The CDR3 has 14 amino acids. For the CDR3, the DNA is TGCAGTGCTAGTGAGCGGGGGGGCATCAATGAGCAGTTCTTC. Protein product: CSASERGGINEQFF.

This clone occurred many times. The gene calls are TRBV7-2 and TRBJ2-7; TRBD2 aligns across 7 bases. CDR1 is SGHTA and CDR2 is FQGNSA in the germline V gene. The V segment lost 3 bases and the J segment 0 bases; nucleotides outside the gene matches: 17. This CDR3 is built from 19 residues. The CDR3 region is CASSFLVPGGTASSYEQYF. CDR3 DNA sequence: TGTGCCAGCAGCTTTTTAGTCCCCGGGGGGACCGCGAGCTCCTACGAGCAGTACTTC.

This CDR3 is CASSATELNTEAFF. For the CDR3, the DNA is TGTGCCAGCAGTGCGACAGAGTTGAACACTGAAGCTTTCTTT. The chain carries TRBV27 and TRBJ1-1; D may be TRBD1 (5 bases). The CDR3 sequence is 14 residues long. Germline assignment: CDR1 MNHEY and CDR2 SMNVEV (reference sequence). The germline V and J ends were trimmed by 5 bases and 0 bases, with 10 bases remaining between them.

V gene TRBV19 combines with J gene TRBJ1-1; D not resolved. The CDR3 loop spans 13 amino acids. Germline V gene data show CDR1 as LNHDA and CDR2 as SQIVND (reference sequence). V lost 10 bases, J lost 6 bases, and 18 bases lay in between. CDR3 in amino acids: CATRAGLGAEAFF. DNA of the CDR3: TGTGCCACCCGAGCAGGATTGGGTGCTGAAGCTTTCTTT. Complete variable domain (other parts from reference TRBV19 and TRBJ1-1): DGGITQSPKYLFRKEGQNVTLSCEQNLNHDAMYWYRQDPGQGLRLIYYSQIVNDFQKGDIAEGYSVSREKKESFPLTVTSAQKNPTAFYLCATRAGLGAEAFFGQGTRLTVV.

The chain combines TRBV6-5 with TRBJ1-1, with D possibly matching TRBD1 (5 bases). The CDR3 totals 14 residues. CDR1 is MNHEY and CDR2 is SVGAGI in the germline V gene. V lost 4 bases, J lost 7 bases, and 16 bases lay in between. The CDR3 DNA reads as TGTGCCAGCAGTTCTCCGGACACAAGAGGTGAAGCTTTCTTT. It yields the protein CASSSPDTRGEAFF.

The chain is built from TRBV4-2 and TRBJ2-1; D is ambiguous. From germline, CDR1 is LGHNA and CDR2 YNFKEQ. Trimming took off 4 bases at V and 2 bases at J, with 15 bases between the two ends. The CDR3 consists of 16 residues. The chain's CDR3 is CASSPLGGSTYNEQFF. In nucleotides, the CDR3 is TGTGCCAGCAGCCCCCTTGGCGGTAGCACCTACAATGAGCAGTTCTTC.

The chain combines TRBV18 with TRBJ1-4, with D unclear. CDR1 and CDR2 (germline): KGHSH, LQKENI. The CDR3 sequence is 17 residues long. The V end lost 6 bases, the J end lost 0 bases, and 17 bases lay between the germline ends. CDR3 sequence reads: CASSERGSRSTNEKLFF. The CDR3 coding sequence is TGTGCCAGCTCGGAACGAGGCAGCCGATCAACTAATGAAAAACTGTTTTTT.

The gene calls are TRBV4-1 and TRBJ2-7; the D gene is possibly TRBD1 (5 bases). Germline V gives CDR1 MGHRA, CDR2 YSYEKL. V lost 4 bases to trimming and J lost 10 bases, with 17 bases between them. The CDR3 length is 13 residues. CDR3 coding DNA: TGCGCCAGCAGCCTAGACGACAGAGGTGACCAGTACTTC. Translated, it gives CASSLDDRGDQYF.

This clone was seen a few times. CDR3 sequence (DNA): TGCGCCAGCAGCTTGGCAACAGGGTCAACCAGCTCTGGGGCCAACGTCCTGACTTTC. As protein: CASSLATGSTSSGANVLTF. This rearrangement joins TRBV5-1 to TRBJ2-6; TRBD1 is a possible D gene (6 bases). V lost 0 bases, J lost 0 bases, and 16 bases lay in between. Germline V lookup: CDR1 SGHRS, CDR2 YFSETQ. This CDR3 is 19 amino acids long. The whole variable domain, remainder taken from reference TRBV5-1 and TRBJ2-6, is KAGVTQTPRYLIKTRGQQVTLSCSPISGHRSVSWYQQTPGQGLQFLFEYFSETQRNKGNFPGRFSGRQFSNSRSEMNVSTLELGDSALYLCASSLATGSTSSGANVLTFGAGSRLTVL.

The V call is TRBV2, the J call TRBJ1-2; D possibly corresponds to TRBD1 (5 bases). The CDR3 contains 19 residues. V lost 6 bases and J lost 6, with 32 bases in between. Germline V gene sequence: CDR1 SNHLY, CDR2 FYNNEI. The CDR3 region is CASRGGYIGAQGPLDGYTF. CDR3 nucleotide sequence: TGTGCCAGCAGGGGAGGGTACATCGGGGCTCAGGGCCCTTTGGATGGCTACACCTTC.

The chain couples TRBV20-1 to TRBJ2-7; unclear D gene. Germline CDR1 DFQATT, CDR2 SNEGSKA (reference sequence). V shed 3 bases and J shed 2 bases, with 8 bases lying between them. The CDR3 is made up of 12 amino acids. The CDR3 sequence is CSASSTAYEQYF. CDR3 DNA sequence: TGCAGTGCTAGTTCCACGGCCTACGAGCAGTACTTC.

The chain employs TRBV27 and TRBJ2-1; 10 nucleotides align to TRBD2. The CDR3 contains 17 residues. The trim removed 8 bases at V and 0 bases at J, leaving 10 bases unmatched. Germline CDR1 is MNHEY and CDR2 is SMNVEV (reference sequence). The CDR3 DNA reads as TGTGCCAGCGGGACTAGCGACTACGTGAGCTCCTACAATGAGCAGTTCTTC. Its translation is CASGTSDYVSSYNEQFF.

The chain is built from TRBV3-1 (or the pseudogene TRBV3-2) and TRBJ1-5; the D gene is possibly TRBD1 (5 bases). Deletions cut 3 bases from V and 3 bases from J, with 9 bases between. The V gene's germline CDR1 is LGHDT and CDR2 YNNKEL (reference sequence). This CDR3 comprises 14 residues. The CDR3 nucleotides are TGTGCCAGCAGCCACGGACACGTCAATCAGCCCCAGCATTTT. Its protein product is CASSHGHVNQPQHF.

This rearrangement joins TRBV27 to TRBJ2-7, with a possible D match to TRBD1 (6 bases). Trimming cost V 5 bases and J 3 bases, with 14 bases left between them. The CDR3 runs 14 residues. Germline lookup yields CDR1 MNHEY and CDR2 SMNVEV (reference sequence). The CDR3 region is CASSAGTYYYEQYF. The CDR3 DNA sequence: TGTGCCAGCAGTGCCGGGACATACTACTACGAGCAGTACTTC.

The V call is TRBV6-6, the J call TRBJ2-3, with 7 bases aligning to TRBD1. The CDR3 spans 15 residues. The V segment lost 4 bases and the J segment 2 bases; nucleotides outside the gene matches: 6. Germline CDR1 and CDR2: MNHNY and SVGAGI (reference sequence). This CDR3 reads CASSSRTGFTDTQYF. CDR3 coding DNA: TGTGCCAGCAGTTCAAGGACAGGCTTCACAGATACGCAGTATTTT.

This chain's CDR3 is CASSPRRPDSSQETQYF. The CDR3 DNA reads as TGTGCCAGCAGCCCGCGTAGACCCGACAGTAGTCAAGAGACCCAGTACTTC. This rearrangement joins TRBV7-6 to TRBJ2-5; possible D gene TRBD1, 5 bases. The CDR3 spans 17 residues. The germline gives CDR1 SGHVS, CDR2 FNYEAQ. Deletions cut 5 bases from V and 2 bases from J, with 21 bases between.

The chain links TRBV29-1 to TRBJ2-7, with 7 positions matching TRBD1. With V trimmed by 7 bases and J by 6 bases, 12 bases remained unmatched. This CDR3 is built from 13 residues. CDR1 is SQVTM and CDR2 is ANQGSEA in the germline V gene. In DNA form, the CDR3 reads TGCAGCGGGACCGGGACAGCTTCCCTCGAGCAGTACTTC. The encoded protein is CSGTGTASLEQYF.